Presented here are 18 T cell receptor beta chains from one specimen sequenced in a study of CD8 T cells in Susac syndrome. RNA, at about 0.5 to 1 ug, was reverse transcribed with random hexamers. A single record per CDR3 protein comes from TCRdb applying MiXCR to the immunoSEQ multiplex PCR reads. The table records some 150,000 distinct CDR3 sequences, around 94% of them present only once. Sequenced: CD8+ T cells from PBMCs. The receptor set was obtained from a human donor in good health.

The chain's CDR3 is CASSLWGNEQFF. The DNA of the CDR3 is TGTGCCAGCAGTTTGTGGGGAAATGAGCAGTTCTTC. V gene TRBV12-3 or TRBV12-4 combines with J gene TRBJ2-1, with D unclear. This CDR3 is built from 12 residues. The V end lost 3 bases, the J end lost 7 bases, and 7 bases lay between the germline ends.

V gene TRBV20-1 combines with J gene TRBJ2-5; 10 bases fit TRBD2. V shed 3 bases and J 5 bases; nucleotides not matched to a gene: 6. The germline V gene encodes CDR1 DFQATT and CDR2 SNEGSKA (reference sequence). CDR3 size: 14 residues. The CDR3 sequence: CSARASGSPETQYF. The CDR3 region has the DNA TGCAGTGCTAGGGCTAGCGGGAGTCCGGAGACCCAGTACTTC.

The rearrangement uses TRBV4-3 and TRBJ2-2; D remains ambiguous. From germline, CDR1 is LGHNA and CDR2 YSLEER. The V end was cut by 0 bases, the J end by 4 bases, with 9 bases between. This CDR3 is 15 amino acids long. CDR3 sequence reads: CASSQDSLSTGELFF. The CDR3 nucleotides are TGCGCCAGCAGCCAAGATTCCCTGAGCACCGGGGAGCTGTTTTTT.

The rearrangement joins TRBV15 to TRBJ2-5; D not certain. V was cut by 5 bases and J by 1 base, with 8 bases left in between. Germline V gene data show CDR1 as LNHNV and CDR2 as YYDKDF (reference sequence). The CDR3 has 13 residues. CDR3 sequence: CATSQSLQETQYF. CDR3 bases: TGTGCCACCAGCCAAAGCCTCCAAGAGACCCAGTACTTC.

This rearrangement joins TRBV20-1 to TRBJ1-2, with D hard to call. This CDR3 comprises 14 residues. Trimming took 0 bases from V and 3 from J, leaving 11 bases between them. CDR1 and CDR2 from the germline V gene are DFQATT and SNEGSKA (reference sequence). The CDR3 protein is CSARDLGGDYGYTF. The DNA for the CDR3 is TGCAGTGCTAGAGACCTGGGTGGAGACTATGGCTACACCTTC.

The V call is TRBV6-5, the J call TRBJ2-1, with D possibly being TRBD1 (5 bases). V lost 6 bases to trimming and J lost 6 bases, with 18 bases between them. Germline-derived CDR1 and CDR2 are MNHEY and SVGAGI. The CDR3 totals 15 residues. The CDR3 loop reads CASSALWGAPNEQFF. The DNA of the CDR3 is TGTGCCAGCAGCGCTCTTTGGGGCGCCCCCAATGAGCAGTTCTTC.

This clonotype came up once. The J gene is TRBJ2-1, the V gene TRBV15, with 9 bases aligning to TRBD1. The CDR3 covers 15 residues. Germline V gene lookup returns CDR1 LNHNV and CDR2 YYDKDF (reference sequence). J lost 8 bases, V lost 0 bases, and 5 bases had no gene match. CDR3 nucleotides: TGTGCCACCAGCAGAGAGACAGGGGGTTCCCATGAGCAGTTCTTC. Translation: CATSRETGGSHEQFF.

The V and J genes are TRBV20-1 and TRBJ2-7; D perhaps matches TRBD2 (6 bases). V gave up 0 bases and J gave up 1 base, with 19 bases separating them. Germline assignment: CDR1 DFQATT and CDR2 SNEGSKA (reference sequence). The CDR3 runs to 17 residues. DNA of the CDR3: TGCAGTGCTAGAGACCTATCCGGGACTTGGATATCCTACGAGCAGTACTTC. As protein: CSARDLSGTWISYEQYF.

This chain links TRBV29-1 with TRBJ2-7, with D possibly matching TRBD1 (6 bases). Trimming cost V 5 bases and J 2 bases, with 10 bases left between them. Germline V CDR1 and CDR2: SQVTM, ANQGSEA. The CDR3 extends over 12 amino acids. The CDR3 sequence is CSVQGLAYEQYF. The CDR3 DNA is TGCAGCGTTCAGGGGCTAGCCTACGAGCAGTACTTC.

In this sample, this clonotype turned up once. The rearrangement uses TRBV20-1 and TRBJ2-7, with 8 positions matching TRBD1. Germline values: CDR1 DFQATT, CDR2 SNEGSKA (reference sequence). J lost 3 bases, V lost 3 bases, and 7 bases had no gene match. This CDR3 comprises 14 residues. CDR3 sequence: CSASSRTGIYEQYF. The CDR3 DNA reads as TGCAGTGCTAGTTCTAGGACAGGGATCTACGAGCAGTACTTC.

The chain employs TRBV20-1 and TRBJ2-1; 10 positions agree with TRBD2. V lost 0 bases, J lost 4 bases, and 6 bases stayed unmatched. The CDR3 contains 16 residues. Germline CDR1 and CDR2: DFQATT and SNEGSKA (reference sequence). The CDR3 DNA is TGCAGTGCTAGAGATTATGGACTAGCGGCATACAATGAGCAGTTCTTC. This gives the protein CSARDYGLAAYNEQFF.

The rearrangement joins TRBV27 to TRBJ2-7, with a weak D call TRBD1 (6 bases). This CDR3 spans 15 amino acids. V gave up 2 bases and J gave up 0 bases, with 11 bases separating them. Germline CDR1 MNHEY, CDR2 SMNVEV (reference sequence). CDR3 nucleotides: TGTGCCAGCAGTTTACAGGGGCACGGCTCCTACGAGCAGTACTTC. It codes for CASSLQGHGSYEQYF.

V gene TRBV7-9 combines with J gene TRBJ2-7; 7 nucleotides align to TRBD2. V lost 6 bases, J lost 6 bases, and 5 bases stayed unmatched. The CDR3 has 12 amino acids. Germline CDR1 and CDR2: SEHNR and FQNEAQ (reference sequence). CDR3 in DNA: TGTGCCAGCAGGGCGGGAGCCTCCGAGCAGTACTTC. It translates to CASRAGASEQYF.

The chain carries TRBV29-1 and TRBJ1-4; a possible D gene is TRBD1 (6 bases). V lost 5 bases and J 3 bases, leaving 10 bases between the germline ends. CDR1 and CDR2 (germline): SQVTM, ANQGSEA. The CDR3 spans 13 residues. CDR3 DNA sequence: TGCAGCGTTCGGACAGCGTCTAATGAAAAACTGTTTTTT. It codes for CSVRTASNEKLFF.

The gene calls are TRBV7-9 and TRBJ2-3, with 11 bases matching TRBD2. The CDR3 runs to 15 residues. The V gene's germline CDR1 is SEHNR and CDR2 FQNEAQ (reference sequence). J was trimmed by 6 bases and V by 3 bases; bases with no gene match: 5. This CDR3 reads CASSFASGRPDTQYF. The CDR3 DNA reads as TGTGCCAGCAGCTTCGCTAGCGGGAGGCCCGATACGCAGTATTTT.

J is TRBJ2-1 and V is TRBV27; weak D call: TRBD2 (6 bases). The germline V gene encodes CDR1 MNHEY and CDR2 SMNVEV (reference sequence). This CDR3 is built from 16 residues. Trimming cost V 4 bases and J 5 bases, with 18 bases left between them. The DNA of the CDR3 is TGTGCCAGCAGTTCCCTCGGCGGGATTCCCAACAATGAGCAGTTCTTC. It specifies CASSSLGGIPNNEQFF.

The chain links TRBV13 to TRBJ2-7; D possibly corresponds to TRBD2 (6 bases). Germline CDR1 is PRHDT and CDR2 is FYEKMQ (reference sequence). This CDR3 has 14 residues. Trimming cost V 4 bases and J 3 bases, with 13 bases left between them. The CDR3 region has the DNA TGTGCCAGCAGCTCTCTCCGGGAGAGCTACGAGCAGTACTTC. This translates into CASSSLRESYEQYF.

J is TRBJ2-7 and V is TRBV5-1; 12 positions agree with TRBD2. This CDR3 has 15 residues. Germline-derived CDR1 and CDR2 are SGHRS and YFSETQ. J gave up 4 bases and V 4 bases, and 6 bases lay outside the gene matches. The CDR3 nucleotides read TGCGCCAGCAGCACCACTAGCGGGAGGTTATACGAGCAGTACTTC. It translates to CASSTTSGRLYEQYF.